The 3 T cell receptor beta chains reported below all come from one sample, sequenced in a study of cytomegalovirus exposure and HLA in healthy donors. PCR used 60 Vbeta primers and 13 Jbeta primers. Using immunoSEQ multiplex PCR, the repertoire was profiled, and TCRdb retains in-frame clones only, with some absent. This sample yields tens of thousands of clones, of which around 72% are seen a single time; around 3.4% belongs to the top ten. Sequenced sample: PBMCs. The receptors stem from a woman aged 25 to 45 in good health and CMV-seronegative.

This clone was seen just once. This chain connects TRBV28 to TRBJ1-5; D ambiguous. Germline CDR1 MDHEN, CDR2 SYDVKM. The CDR3 sequence is 14 residues long. V was pared by 4 bases and J by 4 bases, with 11 bases between. The CDR3, as DNA: TGTGCCAGCAGTTCTGGGCGGAGGAATCAGCCCCAGCATTTT. Translated, it gives CASSSGRRNQPQHF.

The chain combines TRBV2 with TRBJ1-5; weak D call: TRBD1 (6 bases). V gave up 1 base and J gave up 4 bases, with 8 bases separating them. Germline V gene lookup returns CDR1 SNHLY and CDR2 FYNNEI. This CDR3 region has 14 residues. CDR3 sequence (DNA): TGTGCCAGCAGTGAAGGGACAGTTAATCAGCCCCAGCATTTT. It translates to CASSEGTVNQPQHF.

This clone was observed a handful of times. The chain carries TRBV9 and TRBJ1-5; TRBD1 is a possible D gene (6 bases). The V and J ends lost 1 base and 0 bases respectively, with 8 bases between them. The CDR3 runs to 15 residues. The germline CDR1 and CDR2 sequences are SGDLS and YYNGEE. The CDR3 is CASSVRDNSNQPQHF. The CDR3 region has the DNA TGTGCCAGCAGCGTAAGGGACAATAGCAATCAGCCCCAGCATTTT.